The 12 T cell receptor beta chains below come from one sample, sequenced in a study of a mutant IDH1 vaccine in newly diagnosed glioma. Measured with immunoSEQ multiplex PCR; TCRdb has only the in-frame clones, and not every one. The repertoire holds some 40,000 clones, with 81% as singletons. Their target antigens are unknown. Specified time point: week 23, last vaccination. Doses of 300 ug of mutant IDH1 20-mer peptide were given with topical imiquimod. The specimen was PBMCs, collected from a glioma patient whose treatment included an IDH1 peptide vaccine. These receptors came from a man aged 40-49 years with glioma.

This clone was found a few times. This chain joins TRBV13 and TRBJ1-4, with TRBD1 identical over 9 bases. The CDR3 is made up of 15 amino acids. Per germline, CDR1 PRHDT and CDR2 FYEKMQ (reference sequence). The ends lost 4 bases at V and 5 bases at J; junction bases unmatched: 5. CDR3: CASSSPTGGNEKLFF. Here the CDR3 DNA reads TGTGCCAGCAGCTCGCCGACAGGGGGGAATGAAAAACTGTTTTTT.

The chain uses TRBV4-3 and TRBJ1-1; D uncertain. Deletions cut 1 base from V and 1 base from J, with 10 bases between. CDR3 length: 15 residues. Germline assignment: CDR1 LGHNA and CDR2 YSLEER. The CDR3 bases are TGCGCCAGCAGCCAAGGATGGGTGGGGAACACTGAAGCTTTCTTT. As protein: CASSQGWVGNTEAFF.

This chain connects TRBV5-6 to TRBJ2-3, with 8 bases identical to TRBD1. With V trimmed by 3 bases and J by 5 bases, 8 bases remained unmatched. Germline CDR1 is SGHDT and CDR2 is YYEEEE. This CDR3 has 15 residues. The CDR3 DNA reads TGTGCCAGCAGCTCCGGGACAGGCTGGGGAGATACGCAGTATTTT. It is translated as CASSSGTGWGDTQYF.

This clone is large in the sample. This chain uses TRBV7-9 with TRBJ2-7; the match to TRBD2 covers 7 bases. Germline CDR1 SEHNR, CDR2 FQNEAQ (reference sequence). The trim removed 4 bases at V and 5 bases at J, leaving 11 bases unmatched. The CDR3 runs to 15 residues. The DNA for the CDR3 is TGTGCCAGCAGCTCCGATCCGACTAGCAGCCACGAGCAGTACTTC. Its protein product is CASSSDPTSSHEQYF.

Comment on this clone: One end of the junction does not line up with germline, which may come from a read error. The chain uses TRBV7-7 and TRBJ2-6; D remains unclear. There are 15 residues in the CDR3. The germline gives CDR1 SSHAT, CDR2 FNYEAQ (reference sequence). Here the CDR3 DNA reads TGTGCTAGCAGCCCATCAGGCTTTGGGGCCAACGTCCTGACTTTC. Amino acid sequence: CASSPSGFGANVLTF.

J is TRBJ1-5 and V is TRBV19; D perhaps matches TRBD1 (5 bases). CDR1 and CDR2 from the germline V gene are LNHDA and SQIVND (reference sequence). The CDR3 is made up of 15 amino acids. The V and J ends lost 5 bases and 8 bases respectively, with 19 bases between them. CDR3 residues: CASSRQDNRVEPQHF. The CDR3 nucleotides read TGTGCCAGTAGTCGGCAGGACAATCGGGTGGAGCCCCAGCATTTT.

This chain uses TRBV2 with TRBJ1-2, with D hard to call. V was cut by 6 bases and J by 0 bases, with 8 bases left in between. Germline V CDR1 and CDR2: SNHLY, FYNNEI. This CDR3 comprises 13 residues. CDR3 protein: CASRVLANYGYTF. The DNA for the CDR3 is TGTGCCAGCAGAGTTCTAGCTAACTATGGCTACACCTTC.

CDR3: CASRVGQEAHHIQYF. The CDR3 DNA sequence: TGTGCCAGCAGAGTCGGACAGGAGGCGCATCACATTCAGTACTTC. The chain employs TRBV2 and TRBJ2-4, with TRBD1 matching 7 bases. CDR1 is SNHLY, CDR2 FYNNEI, per germline. The V segment lost 6 bases and the J segment 8 bases; nucleotides outside the gene matches: 13. The CDR3 loop spans 15 amino acids.

This chain connects TRBV25-1 to TRBJ2-5; D might be TRBD2 (6 bases). V lost 5 bases, J lost 4 bases, and 17 bases lay in between. Germline V gives CDR1 MGHDK, CDR2 SYGVNS. The CDR3 extends over 15 amino acids. The CDR3 region has the DNA TGTGCCAGCAGTTTACTAGGTAGCGGTGTAGAGACCCAGTACTTC. Protein: CASSLLGSGVETQYF.

The chain employs TRBV25-1 and TRBJ1-2; 8 positions agree with TRBD1. With 5 bases clipped from V and 1 base from J, the junction kept 3 bases outside the gene matches. CDR1 and CDR2 from the germline V gene are MGHDK and SYGVNS. CDR3 size: 14 residues. The CDR3 is CASSTDRVNYGYTF. The CDR3 DNA sequence: TGTGCCAGCAGTACGGACAGGGTTAACTATGGCTACACCTTC.

CDR3 in DNA: TGTGCCAGCAGCTTAGGCGGGCAAGAACACAATGAGCAGTTCTTC. It is translated as CASSLGGQEHNEQFF. The gene calls are TRBV7-8 and TRBJ2-1, with D possibly being TRBD2 (5 bases). V dropped 1 base and J dropped 5 bases, with 12 bases sitting between them. Germline lookup yields CDR1 SGHVS and CDR2 FQNEAQ. CDR3 length: 15 amino acids.

The genes are TRBV7-2 and TRBJ1-3; the D gene is possibly TRBD1 (5 bases). The V gene lost 1 base and the J gene lost 0 bases, with 7 bases spanning the gap. This CDR3 spans 15 amino acids. Germline CDR1 SGHTA, CDR2 FQGNSA. In DNA, the CDR3 is TGTGCCAGCAGCTTAGGGACATTCTCTGGAAACACCATATATTTT. This translates into CASSLGTFSGNTIYF.